The 24 T cell receptor beta chains in this list originate from one sample, sequenced in a study of identical twins. MiXCR was run by TCRdb on the 5' RACE reads, yielding one entry per CDR3 protein. Here the sample spans around 960,000 distinct CDR3 sequences, 12% being singletons. In addition, the sample was reused for a study of yellow fever vaccine responses in identical twins.

Source material: PBMCs. Receptors originate from a young woman in good health.

V usage is TRBV19 and J usage is TRBJ2-4, with D unresolved. Germline CDR1 and CDR2: LNHDA and SQIVND (reference sequence). The CDR3 runs to 11 residues. Here the CDR3 reads CRGETKGIQYF. For the CDR3, the DNA is TGTAGAGGCGAGACGAAGGGCATTCAGTACTTC.

V gene TRBV29-1 combines with J gene TRBJ2-7, with D possibly TRBD1 on 5 matching bases. CDR1 and CDR2 from the germline V gene are SQVTM and ANQGSEA. With 4 bases removed from V and 6 bases from J, the gap between germline ends came to 7 bases. The CDR3 spans 10 residues. CDR3 in amino acids: CSVGGTEQYF. The CDR3 nucleotides read TGCAGCGTTGGGGGCACCGAGCAGTACTTC.

Only a few counts were recorded for this clonotype. The chain employs TRBV20-1 and TRBJ2-7; D remains unclear. Germline V gene data show CDR1 as DFQATT and CDR2 as SNEGSKA (reference sequence). Trimming took off 6 bases at V and 6 bases at J, with 12 bases between the two ends. The CDR3 sequence is 11 residues long. The CDR3 loop is CSAQRVGEQYF. As DNA, the CDR3 is TGCAGTGCCCAAAGGGTGGGCGAGCAGTACTTC.

J is TRBJ2-1 and V is TRBV5-1; D remains ambiguous. The CDR3 spans 17 residues. Germline assignment: CDR1 SGHRS and CDR2 YFSETQ. Trimming removed 0 bases at V and 4 bases at J, with 17 bases between. CDR3 nucleotide sequence: TGCGCCAGCAGCTTGGAATCTGTGGGCCTGGGGTACAATGAGCAGTTCTTC. Its translation: CASSLESVGLGYNEQFF.

This clonotype was seen a few times. The chain employs TRBV27 and TRBJ2-6; D call uncertain. The CDR3 sequence is 14 residues long. Trimming removed 2 bases from V and 3 bases from J, with 5 bases in between. Germline assignment: CDR1 MNHEY and CDR2 SMNVEV (reference sequence). This CDR3 is CASSLKVGANVLTF. CDR3 coding DNA: TGTGCCAGCAGTTTAAAGGTTGGGGCCAACGTCCTGACTTTC.

This clonotype was detected many times. V and J are TRBV24-1 and TRBJ2-1; 9 bases match TRBD1. Germline trimming cut 4 bases from V and 9 bases from J; bases unmatched to any gene: 15. CDR1 and CDR2 (germline): KGHDR, SFDVKD. The CDR3 is made up of 17 amino acids. The CDR3 protein is CATSDPWSSGTGTEQFF. The CDR3 coding sequence is TGTGCCACCAGTGACCCTTGGTCCTCCGGGACAGGGACTGAGCAGTTCTTC.

A few counts support this clonotype. V and J are TRBV28 and TRBJ2-4, with D maybe TRBD2 (5 bases). The CDR3 runs 15 residues. V lost 2 bases and J lost 0, with 8 bases in between. Germline values: CDR1 MDHEN, CDR2 SYDVKM. The CDR3 DNA reads as TGTGCCAGCAGTTTAGGGGAGCTAGCCAAAAACATTCAGTACTTC. This translates into CASSLGELAKNIQYF.

The J gene is TRBJ2-2, the V gene TRBV3-1; the D gene is possibly TRBD1 (6 bases). V shed 2 bases and J shed 5 bases, with 12 bases lying between them. Germline CDR1 LGHDT, CDR2 YNNKEL (reference sequence). CDR3 length: 15 amino acids. As DNA, the CDR3 is TGTGCCAGCAGCCAATTTGGACAGCAAACCGGGGAGCTGTTTTTT. It encodes CASSQFGQQTGELFF.

This chain links TRBV2 with TRBJ2-7; D gene ambiguous. Germline CDR1 and CDR2: SNHLY and FYNNEI. This CDR3 comprises 14 residues. With 5 bases removed from V and 2 bases from J, the gap between germline ends came to 13 bases. CDR3 protein: CASSRSSEAYEQYF. In DNA, the CDR3 is TGTGCCAGCAGTCGTTCCAGCGAAGCCTACGAGCAGTACTTC. The variable domain in full, with the rest retrieved from reference TRBV2 and TRBJ2-7, is EPEVTQTPSHQVTQMGQEVILRCVPISNHLYFYWYRQILGQKVEFLVSFYNNEISEKSEIFDDQFSVERPDGSNFTLKIRSTKLEDSAMYFCASSRSSEAYEQYFGPGTRLTVT.

The rearrangement links TRBV20-1 to TRBJ2-5; 8 bases map to TRBD1. Germline V gives CDR1 DFQATT, CDR2 SNEGSKA (reference sequence). CDR3 length equals 14 residues. The junction had 3 bases not matched to a gene; V was cut back by 3 bases and J by 0 bases. Written as DNA, the CDR3 is TGCAGTGCTAGGACAGGGGAGTACCAAGAGACCCAGTACTTC. Translating it yields CSARTGEYQETQYF.

The chain joins TRBV14 to TRBJ2-7, with 8 bases matching TRBD1. Trimming removed 1 base from V and 8 bases from J; junction bases left unmatched: 10. From germline, CDR1 is SGHDN and CDR2 FVKESK. The CDR3 is made up of 15 amino acids. The CDR3 loop reads CASSQVQGATTQQYF. DNA of the CDR3: TGTGCCAGCAGCCAAGTGCAGGGGGCAACTACGCAGCAGTACTTC.

The chain is built from TRBV5-1 and TRBJ1-2; D perhaps matches TRBD1 (5 bases). Trimming shortened V by 0 bases and J by 2 bases, and 11 bases separated the two germline ends. CDR1 is SGHRS and CDR2 is YFSETQ in the germline V gene. This CDR3 comprises 15 residues. CDR3 protein: CASSLEGLRNYGYTF. CDR3 in DNA: TGCGCCAGCAGCTTGGAGGGACTGCGCAACTATGGCTACACCTTC.

The chain combines TRBV15 with TRBJ1-5; the D is unclear. CDR3 length: 16 amino acids. Germline-derived CDR1 and CDR2 are LNHNV and YYDKDF (reference sequence). V lost 4 bases and J lost 2, with 15 bases in between. In nucleotides, the CDR3 is TGTGCCACCAGCAAAAGGGCCTCTTTAGGCAATCAGCCCCAGCATTTT. This translates into CATSKRASLGNQPQHF.

The sample holds many counts of this clonotype. V is TRBV28 and J is TRBJ1-4; no definite D call. Trimming removed 11 bases at V and 7 bases at J, with 14 bases between. The CDR3 has 12 amino acids. Germline V lookup: CDR1 MDHEN, CDR2 SYDVKM. The CDR3 DNA is TGTGCCTCTCGGGTAAAATCTGAAAAACTGTTTTTT. This translates into CASRVKSEKLFF.

This clonotype has a count of ten or more. V gene TRBV12-3 or TRBV12-4 combines with J gene TRBJ2-3; 8 nucleotides align to TRBD1. The V gene end was trimmed by 6 bases and the J gene end by 1 base; junction bases not matched to a gene: 3. The CDR3 totals 14 residues. Here the CDR3 reads CASSVTGGTDTQYF. CDR3 coding DNA: TGTGCCAGCAGCGTGACAGGGGGCACAGATACGCAGTATTTT.

This clonotype has more than one count but fewer than ten. The chain couples TRBV6-6 to TRBJ2-1; no firm D call. Germline V gene sequence: CDR1 MNHNY, CDR2 SVGAGI (reference sequence). Trimming cost V 4 bases and J 3 bases, with 7 bases left between them. The CDR3 runs 13 residues. CDR3 in amino acids: CASSSALYNEQFF. As DNA, the CDR3 is TGTGCCAGCAGTTCGGCCCTCTACAATGAGCAGTTCTTC.

This clonotype has more than one count but fewer than ten. This rearrangement joins TRBV7-7 to TRBJ2-5; possible D gene TRBD1, 6 bases. The germline V and J ends were trimmed by 1 base and 2 bases, with 11 bases remaining between them. Germline lookup yields CDR1 SSHAT and CDR2 FNYEAQ (reference sequence). The CDR3 totals 15 residues. The CDR3 DNA reads TGTGCCAGCAGCTTAGTTGTTGGGACACAAGAGACCCAGTACTTC. Its translation is CASSLVVGTQETQYF.

This clonotype occurred a few times. The chain links TRBV7-8 to TRBJ2-7; a possible D gene is TRBD2 (6 bases). Germline V CDR1 and CDR2: SGHVS, FQNEAQ. The CDR3 consists of 18 residues. The ends were cut back, 5 bases at V and 0 bases at J, with 23 bases in the middle. In nucleotides, the CDR3 is TGTGCCAGCAGCCCGAAGGCGCTAATACGGGACTCCTCCTACGAGCAGTACTTC. This translates into CASSPKALIRDSSYEQYF.

This chain connects TRBV7-8 to TRBJ2-1; D may be TRBD1 (6 bases). V was cut by 3 bases and J by 3 bases, with 24 bases left in between. Germline CDR1 is SGHVS and CDR2 is FQNEAQ. This CDR3 comprises 19 residues. This chain's CDR3 is CASSFPRDAQGRLYNEQFF. The DNA for the CDR3 is TGTGCCAGCAGCTTCCCACGGGACGCACAGGGACGTCTCTACAATGAGCAGTTCTTC.

This clonotype has ten or more counts. V and J are TRBV4-1 and TRBJ1-1; no clear D. There are 14 residues in the CDR3. Deletions cut 3 bases from V and 3 bases from J, with 11 bases between. Germline V CDR1 and CDR2: MGHRA, YSYEKL. The CDR3 nucleotides are TGCGCCAGCAGCCAGAGGGTGTATGACACTGAAGCTTTCTTT. It yields the protein CASSQRVYDTEAFF.

This clonotype was counted only a few times. DNA of the CDR3: TGCAGTGCTAGGGTCTTCGTGACAGGGGTCACAGATACGCAGTATTTT. It translates to CSARVFVTGVTDTQYF. The chain is built from TRBV20-1 and TRBJ2-3; the match to TRBD1 covers 8 bases. In germline, CDR1 is DFQATT, CDR2 SNEGSKA (reference sequence). The V segment lost 3 bases and the J segment 2 bases; nucleotides outside the gene matches: 10. This CDR3 region has 16 residues.

This clonotype was observed a single time. This chain connects TRBV15 to TRBJ2-7; 7 bases map to TRBD1. After removal of 0 bases from V and 5 bases from J, the junction contained 4 bases not matched to a gene. This CDR3 is built from 14 residues. Germline V gives CDR1 LNHNV, CDR2 YYDKDF (reference sequence). CDR3 sequence (DNA): TGTGCCACCAGCAGAGAGTCAGGGGGTCACGAGCAGTACTTC. As protein: CATSRESGGHEQYF.

This clonotype occurred a few times. This chain connects TRBV7-6 to TRBJ1-1; D not resolved. The CDR3 totals 14 residues. Germline values: CDR1 SGHVS, CDR2 FNYEAQ. The V end lost 8 bases, the J end lost 5 bases, and 18 bases lay between the germline ends. CDR3 in amino acids: CASRLSGLGTEAFF. The CDR3, as DNA: TGTGCCAGCCGATTAAGCGGGCTGGGAACTGAAGCTTTCTTT. Combining the CDR3 with reference TRBV7-6 and TRBJ1-1 gives the whole variable domain GAGVSQSPRYKVTKRGQDVALRCDPISGHVSLYWYRQALGQGPEFLTYFNYEAQQDKSGLPNDRFSAERPEGSISTLTIQRTEQRDSAMYRCASRLSGLGTEAFFGQGTRLTVV.

This rearrangement joins TRBV20-1 to TRBJ2-5; unclear D gene. CDR1 is DFQATT, CDR2 SNEGSKA, per germline (reference sequence). The CDR3 is made up of 16 amino acids. V lost 1 base to trimming and J lost 1 base, with 16 bases between them. The chain's CDR3 is CSARGPATGAQETQYF. CDR3 bases: TGCAGTGCTAGAGGCCCCGCGACGGGCGCCCAAGAGACCCAGTACTTC.